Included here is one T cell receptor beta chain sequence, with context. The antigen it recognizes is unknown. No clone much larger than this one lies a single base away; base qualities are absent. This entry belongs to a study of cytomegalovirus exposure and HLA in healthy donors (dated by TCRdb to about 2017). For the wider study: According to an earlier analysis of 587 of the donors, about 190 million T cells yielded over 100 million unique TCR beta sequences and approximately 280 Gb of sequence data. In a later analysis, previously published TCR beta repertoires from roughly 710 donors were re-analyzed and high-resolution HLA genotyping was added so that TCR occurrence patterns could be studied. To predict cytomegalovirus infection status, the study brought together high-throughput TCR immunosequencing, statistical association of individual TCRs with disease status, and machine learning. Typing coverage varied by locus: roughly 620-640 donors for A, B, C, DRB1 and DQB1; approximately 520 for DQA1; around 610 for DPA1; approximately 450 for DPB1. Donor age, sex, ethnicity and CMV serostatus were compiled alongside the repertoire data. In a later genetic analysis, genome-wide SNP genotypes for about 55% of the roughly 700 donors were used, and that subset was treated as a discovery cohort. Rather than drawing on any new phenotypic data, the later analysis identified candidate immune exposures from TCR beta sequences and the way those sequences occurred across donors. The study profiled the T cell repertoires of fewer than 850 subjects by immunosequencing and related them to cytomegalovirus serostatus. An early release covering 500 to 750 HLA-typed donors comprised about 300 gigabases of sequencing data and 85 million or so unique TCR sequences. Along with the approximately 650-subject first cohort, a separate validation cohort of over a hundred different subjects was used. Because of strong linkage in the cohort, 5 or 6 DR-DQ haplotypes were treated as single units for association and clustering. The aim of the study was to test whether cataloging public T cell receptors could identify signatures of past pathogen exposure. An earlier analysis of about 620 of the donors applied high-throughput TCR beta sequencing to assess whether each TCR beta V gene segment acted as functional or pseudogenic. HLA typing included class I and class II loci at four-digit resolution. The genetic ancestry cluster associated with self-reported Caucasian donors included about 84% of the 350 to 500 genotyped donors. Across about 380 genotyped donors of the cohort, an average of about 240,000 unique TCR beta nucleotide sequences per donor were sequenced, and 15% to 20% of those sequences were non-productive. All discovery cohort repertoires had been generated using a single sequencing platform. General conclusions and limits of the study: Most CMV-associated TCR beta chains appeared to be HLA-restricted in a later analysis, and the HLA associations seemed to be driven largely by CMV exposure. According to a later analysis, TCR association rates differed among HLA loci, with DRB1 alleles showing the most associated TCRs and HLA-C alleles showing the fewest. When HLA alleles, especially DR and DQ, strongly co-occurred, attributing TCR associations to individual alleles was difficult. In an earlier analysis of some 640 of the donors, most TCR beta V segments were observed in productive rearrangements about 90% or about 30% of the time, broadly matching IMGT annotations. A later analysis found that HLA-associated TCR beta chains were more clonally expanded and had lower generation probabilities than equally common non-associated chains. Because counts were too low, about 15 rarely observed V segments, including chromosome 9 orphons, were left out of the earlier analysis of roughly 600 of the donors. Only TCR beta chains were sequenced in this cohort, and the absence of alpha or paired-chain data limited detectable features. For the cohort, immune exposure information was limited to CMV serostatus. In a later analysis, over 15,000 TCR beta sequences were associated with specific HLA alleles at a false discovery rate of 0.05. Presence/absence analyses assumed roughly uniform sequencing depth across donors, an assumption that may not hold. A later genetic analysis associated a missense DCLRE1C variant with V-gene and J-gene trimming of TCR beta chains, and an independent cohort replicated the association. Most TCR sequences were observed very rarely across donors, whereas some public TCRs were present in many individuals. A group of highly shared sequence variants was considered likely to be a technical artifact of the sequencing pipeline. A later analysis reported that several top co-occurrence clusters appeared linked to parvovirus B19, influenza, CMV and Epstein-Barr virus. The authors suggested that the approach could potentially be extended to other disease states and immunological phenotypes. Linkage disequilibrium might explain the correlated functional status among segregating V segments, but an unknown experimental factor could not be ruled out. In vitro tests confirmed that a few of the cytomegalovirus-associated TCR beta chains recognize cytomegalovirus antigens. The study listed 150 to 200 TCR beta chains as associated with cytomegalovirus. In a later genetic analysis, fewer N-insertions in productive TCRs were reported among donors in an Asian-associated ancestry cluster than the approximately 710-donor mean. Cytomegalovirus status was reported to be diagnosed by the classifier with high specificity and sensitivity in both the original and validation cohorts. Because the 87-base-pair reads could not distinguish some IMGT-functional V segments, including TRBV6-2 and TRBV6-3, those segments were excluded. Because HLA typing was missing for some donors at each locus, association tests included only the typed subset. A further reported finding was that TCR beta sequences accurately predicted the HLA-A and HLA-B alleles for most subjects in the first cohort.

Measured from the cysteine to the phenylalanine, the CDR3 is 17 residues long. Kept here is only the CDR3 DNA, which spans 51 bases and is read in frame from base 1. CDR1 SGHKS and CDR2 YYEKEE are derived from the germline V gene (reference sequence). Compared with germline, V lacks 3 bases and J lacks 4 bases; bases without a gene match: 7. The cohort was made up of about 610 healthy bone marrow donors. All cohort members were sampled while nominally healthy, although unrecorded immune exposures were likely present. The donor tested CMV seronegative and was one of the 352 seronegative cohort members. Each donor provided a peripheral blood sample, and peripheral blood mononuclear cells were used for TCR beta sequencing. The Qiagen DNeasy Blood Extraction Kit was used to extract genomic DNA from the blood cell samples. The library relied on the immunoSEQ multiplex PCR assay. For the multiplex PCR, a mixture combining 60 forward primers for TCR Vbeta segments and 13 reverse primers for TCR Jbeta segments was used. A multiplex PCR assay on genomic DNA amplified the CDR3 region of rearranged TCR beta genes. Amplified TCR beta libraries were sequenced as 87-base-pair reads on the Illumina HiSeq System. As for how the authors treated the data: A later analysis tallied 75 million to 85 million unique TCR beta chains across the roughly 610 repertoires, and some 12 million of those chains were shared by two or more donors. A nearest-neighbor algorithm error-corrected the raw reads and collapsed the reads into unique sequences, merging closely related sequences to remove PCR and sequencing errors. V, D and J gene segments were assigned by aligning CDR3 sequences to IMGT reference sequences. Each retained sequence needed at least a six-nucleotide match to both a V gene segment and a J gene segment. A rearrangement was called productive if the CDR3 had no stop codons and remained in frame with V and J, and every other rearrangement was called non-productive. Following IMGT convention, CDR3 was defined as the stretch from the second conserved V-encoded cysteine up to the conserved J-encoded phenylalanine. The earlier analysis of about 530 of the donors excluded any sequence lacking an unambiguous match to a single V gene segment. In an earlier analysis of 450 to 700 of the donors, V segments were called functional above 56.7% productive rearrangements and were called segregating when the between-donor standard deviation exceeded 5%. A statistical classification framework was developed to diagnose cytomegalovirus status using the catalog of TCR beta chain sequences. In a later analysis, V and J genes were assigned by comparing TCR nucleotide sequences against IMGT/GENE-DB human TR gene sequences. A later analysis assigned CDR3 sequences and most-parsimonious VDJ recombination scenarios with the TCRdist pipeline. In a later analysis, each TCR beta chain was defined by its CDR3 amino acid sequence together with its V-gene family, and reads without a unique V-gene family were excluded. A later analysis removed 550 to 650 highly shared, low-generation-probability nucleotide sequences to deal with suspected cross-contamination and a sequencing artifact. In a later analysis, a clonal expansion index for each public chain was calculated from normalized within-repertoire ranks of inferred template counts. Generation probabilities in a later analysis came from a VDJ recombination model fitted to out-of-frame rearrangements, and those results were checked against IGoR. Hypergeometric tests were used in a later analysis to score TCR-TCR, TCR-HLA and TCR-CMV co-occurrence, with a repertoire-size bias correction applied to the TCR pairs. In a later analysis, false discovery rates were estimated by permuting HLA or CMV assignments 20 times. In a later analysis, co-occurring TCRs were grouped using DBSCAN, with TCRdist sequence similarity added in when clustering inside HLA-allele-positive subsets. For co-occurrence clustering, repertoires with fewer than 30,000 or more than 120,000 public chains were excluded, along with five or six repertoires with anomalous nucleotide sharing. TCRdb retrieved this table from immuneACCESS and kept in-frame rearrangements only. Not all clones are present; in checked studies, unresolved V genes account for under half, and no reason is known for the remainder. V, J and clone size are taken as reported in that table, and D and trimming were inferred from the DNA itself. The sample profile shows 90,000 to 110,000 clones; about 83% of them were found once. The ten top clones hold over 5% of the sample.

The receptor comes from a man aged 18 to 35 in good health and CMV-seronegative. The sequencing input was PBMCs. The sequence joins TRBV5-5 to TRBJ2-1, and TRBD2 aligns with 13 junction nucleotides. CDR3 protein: CASSSGRGLAGYNEQFF. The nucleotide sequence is TGTGCCAGCAGCTCGGGGAGGGGACTAGCGGGATACAATGAGCAGTTCTTC. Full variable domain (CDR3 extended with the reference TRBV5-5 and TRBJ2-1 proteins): DAGVTQSPTHLIKTRGQQVTLRCSPISGHKSVSWYQQVLGQGPQFIFQYYEKEERGRGNFPDRFSARQFPNYSSELNVNALLLGDSALYLCASSSGRGLAGYNEQFFGPGTRLTVL.